This passage covers 27 T cell receptor beta chains from one sample sequenced in a study of OX40 agonist ivuxolimab in advanced cancers. Clones were sequenced by immunoSEQ multiplex PCR, and TCRdb holds only the in-frame ones, with some missing. This table has around 62,000 clones, around 85% appearing once. The starting material was CD4+ or CD8+ T cells sorted from blood, obtained in a trial of the OX40 agonist ivuxolimab. All receptors come from an adult with an advanced solid tumor such as melanoma, head and neck, liver or kidney cancer.

This clone has a single count. This chain links TRBV10-3 with TRBJ2-4, with D unclear. CDR3 length equals 13 residues. V was clipped by 1 base and J by 0 bases, with 1 base between them. Germline CDR1 is ENHRY and CDR2 is SYGVKD. In DNA form, the CDR3 reads TGTGCCATCAGTGAGTTAGCCAAAAACATTCAGTACTTC. This sequence encodes CAISELAKNIQYF.

This rearrangement joins TRBV7-2 to TRBJ1-6, with D perhaps TRBD1 (5 bases). The CDR3 extends over 14 amino acids. Trimming shortened V by 2 bases and J by 14 bases, and 16 bases separated the two germline ends. Germline V CDR1 and CDR2: SGHTA, FQGNSA. The CDR3 sequence: CASSLSGGDRALHF. For the CDR3, the DNA is TGTGCCAGCAGCTTATCCGGGGGGGATAGGGCCCTCCACTTT.

This clone was seen a single time. The genes are TRBV5-4 and TRBJ2-4; D possibly corresponds to TRBD1 (6 bases). The CDR3 totals 14 residues. Trimming took off 0 bases at V and 5 bases at J, with 9 bases between the two ends. Germline CDR1 and CDR2: SGHNT and YYREEE (reference sequence). The CDR3 DNA reads TGTGCCAGCAGCTTGGAGGGGGTGGAAAACATTCAGTACTTC. It is translated as CASSLEGVENIQYF.

For the CDR3, the DNA is TGCGCCAGCAGCCAAGCTCCCTTAGCGGCCCAGGCCTACAATGAGCAGTTCTTC. Protein product: CASSQAPLAAQAYNEQFF. The chain uses TRBV4-1 and TRBJ2-1; D possibly corresponds to TRBD2 (6 bases). The CDR3 totals 18 residues. Trimming left V 1 base short and J 2 bases short, with 18 bases between. CDR1 and CDR2 from the germline V gene are MGHRA and YSYEKL.

The CDR3 DNA reads as TGCGCCAGCAGCTTGGCCTTAGGTTCGACAGATACGCAGTATTTT. Protein sequence: CASSLALGSTDTQYF. This chain links TRBV5-1 with TRBJ2-3; D is ambiguous. The CDR3 sequence is 15 residues long. V gave up 0 bases and J gave up 3 bases, with 11 bases separating them. Germline V gives CDR1 SGHRS, CDR2 YFSETQ.

The chain is built from TRBV7-8 and TRBJ2-6; 10 bases are shared with TRBD1. Germline V CDR1 and CDR2: SGHVS, FQNEAQ. This CDR3 has 18 amino acids. V shed 5 bases and J 0 bases; nucleotides not matched to a gene: 7. In DNA, the CDR3 is TGTGCCAGCAGCCTACGGGACAGGGGCTTCTCTGGGGCCAACGTCCTGACTTTC. Translated: CASSLRDRGFSGANVLTF.

The rearrangement uses TRBV6-5 and TRBJ2-2; 7 positions match TRBD2. V lost 4 bases and J lost 4; bases outside the gene matches: 3. Germline V gene sequence: CDR1 MNHEY, CDR2 SVGAGI. The length of the CDR3 is 14 residues. The CDR3 bases are TGTGCCAGCAGTTTTTGGGGGGGCACCGGGGAGCTGTTTTTT. It is translated as CASSFWGGTGELFF.

The chain recombines TRBV2 with TRBJ1-2; D is uncertain. CDR1 is SNHLY and CDR2 is FYNNEI in the germline V gene. This CDR3 region has 13 residues. Trimming took off 6 bases at V and 13 bases at J, with 21 bases between the two ends. The CDR3 DNA reads TGTGCCAGCAGCGTTACCGCCGCAAGAATATTCACCTTC. Protein product: CASSVTAARIFTF.

Of note for this clone: The junction and the germline gene differ at one end; a read error may be behind it. J is TRBJ2-7 and V is TRBV29-1; 9 bases line up with TRBD1. The CDR3 loop spans 12 amino acids. Per the germline V gene, CDR1 is SQVTM and CDR2 is ANQGSEA. CDR3 sequence reads: CGVEGQGNEQYF. The CDR3 bases are TGCGGCGTAGAGGGACAGGGAAACGAGCAGTACTTC.

In this sample, this clone turned up once. The CDR3 here is CASSMTGSNYGYTF. The CDR3 nucleotides read TGCGCCAGCAGCATGACAGGTTCCAACTATGGCTACACCTTC. This chain uses TRBV5-1 with TRBJ1-2, with a weak D call TRBD1 (6 bases). The CDR3 totals 14 residues. Germline V gene data show CDR1 as SGHRS and CDR2 as YFSETQ. Trimming took 4 bases from V and 2 from J, leaving 12 bases between them.

The V gene is TRBV13, the J gene TRBJ2-3; the match to TRBD1 covers 7 bases. The CDR3 spans 16 residues. Germline loops: CDR1 PRHDT, CDR2 FYEKMQ (reference sequence). V was pared by 4 bases and J by 4 bases, with 11 bases of the junction left unmatched. CDR3 bases: TGTGCCAGCAGCTCCCGACGACAGGGTGGGGCAGATACGCAGTATTTT. Translation gives CASSSRRQGGADTQYF.

The rearrangement links TRBV7-8 to TRBJ2-3; D gene ambiguous. The V and J ends lost 4 bases and 0 bases respectively, with 2 bases between them. CDR1 and CDR2 from the germline V gene are SGHVS and FQNEAQ. The CDR3 has 12 amino acids. CDR3 sequence (DNA): TGTGCCAGCAGCTCCAGCACAGATACGCAGTATTTT. This gives the protein CASSSSTDTQYF.

V and J are TRBV6-6 and TRBJ1-3; D is uncertain. This CDR3 is 14 amino acids long. The germline V and J ends were trimmed by 5 bases and 2 bases, with 10 bases remaining between them. Germline V gives CDR1 MNHNY, CDR2 SVGAGI (reference sequence). The CDR3: CASSHQPAGNTIYF. Here the CDR3 DNA reads TGTGCCAGCAGTCACCAACCGGCTGGAAACACCATATATTTT.

The chain combines TRBV7-6 with TRBJ1-6, with a weak D call TRBD1 (6 bases). With 1 base removed from V and 9 bases from J, the gap between germline ends came to 7 bases. Germline CDR1 is SGHVS and CDR2 is FNYEAQ. The CDR3 loop spans 13 amino acids. CDR3: CASSLGGGSPLHF. The DNA for the CDR3 is TGTGCCAGCAGCTTAGGAGGGGGTTCACCCCTCCACTTT.

J is TRBJ1-2 and V is TRBV5-1, with D hard to call. The V end was cut by 2 bases, the J end by 6 bases, with 8 bases between. CDR3 length equals 12 residues. Germline CDR1 and CDR2: SGHRS and YFSETQ. This chain's CDR3 is CASSFAADGYTF. CDR3 DNA sequence: TGCGCCAGCAGCTTCGCCGCCGATGGCTACACCTTC.

The rearrangement uses TRBV4-3 and TRBJ1-4; possible D gene TRBD1, 5 bases. Germline V lookup: CDR1 LGHNA, CDR2 YSLEER. This CDR3 comprises 17 residues. V lost 0 bases and J lost 8, with 19 bases in between. The CDR3 DNA reads TGCGCCAGCAGCCAAGATTTCGGGGGACGACTTGGGGAAAAACTGTTTTTT. Translated: CASSQDFGGRLGEKLFF.

J is TRBJ2-1 and V is TRBV7-9; tentative D call: TRBD2 (5 bases). Trimming removed 7 bases at V and 5 bases at J, with 12 bases between. The CDR3 loop spans 13 amino acids. In germline, CDR1 is SEHNR, CDR2 FQNEAQ (reference sequence). The CDR3 coding sequence is TGTGCCAGCACCGCCGCCGGGAACAATGAGCAGTTCTTC. This sequence encodes CASTAAGNNEQFF. Full variable domain (remainder filled in from reference TRBV7-9 and TRBJ2-1): DTGVSQNPRHKITKRGQNVTFRCDPISEHNRLYWYRQTLGQGPEFLTYFQNEAQLEKSRLLSDRFSAERPKGSFSTLEIQRTEQGDSAMYLCASTAAGNNEQFFGPGTRLTVL.

The chain combines TRBV19 with TRBJ2-1, with 8 bases identical to TRBD2. Germline lookup yields CDR1 LNHDA and CDR2 SQIVND (reference sequence). The CDR3 runs 14 residues. V lost 1 base to trimming and J lost 6 bases; unmatched junction nucleotides: 2. CDR3 nucleotides: TGTGCCAGTAGTATAGGGACTAGCCTCAATGAGCAGTTCTTC. Translating gives CASSIGTSLNEQFF.

The rearrangement links TRBV4-1 to TRBJ2-7; TRBD1 aligns across 7 bases. Germline-derived CDR1 and CDR2 are MGHRA and YSYEKL. The CDR3 is 15 residues long. J gave up 0 bases and V 1 base, and 3 bases lay outside the gene matches. The CDR3: CASSQGQGSSYEQYF. As DNA, the CDR3 is TGCGCCAGCAGCCAAGGACAGGGAAGCTCCTACGAGCAGTACTTC.

The gene calls are TRBV9 and TRBJ2-3; D gene uncertain. CDR3 length: 12 residues. V was cut by 4 bases and J by 6 bases, with 9 bases left in between. Per germline, CDR1 SGDLS and CDR2 YYNGEE. CDR3 nucleotide sequence: TGTGCCAGCAGCCAGGAGAGGGATACGCAGTATTTT. It translates to CASSQERDTQYF.

The chain carries TRBV15 and TRBJ2-6; weak D call: TRBD2 (5 bases). Germline V CDR1 and CDR2: LNHNV, YYDKDF (reference sequence). V lost 3 bases to trimming and J lost 3 bases, with 12 bases between them. There are 16 residues in the CDR3. The CDR3: CATSRTKIGGANVLTF. The CDR3, as DNA: TGTGCCACCAGCAGGACTAAAATAGGTGGGGCCAACGTCCTGACTTTC. The full variable domain, with the rest looked up from reference TRBV15 and TRBJ2-6, is DAMVIQNPRYQVTQFGKPVTLSCSQTLNHNVMYWYQQKSSQAPKLLFHYYDKDFNNEADTPDNFQSRRPNTSFCFLDIRSPGLGDTAMYLCATSRTKIGGANVLTFGAGSRLTVL.

The chain links TRBV15 to TRBJ1-1; D gene unclear. Germline V gene lookup returns CDR1 LNHNV and CDR2 YYDKDF (reference sequence). V was cut by 0 bases and J by 5 bases, with 16 bases left in between. The CDR3 has 16 amino acids. CDR3 coding DNA: TGTGCCACCAGCAGAGATAACATTCCGGGGAGGACTGAAGCTTTCTTT. This sequence encodes CATSRDNIPGRTEAFF.

The rearrangement links TRBV11-2 to TRBJ2-1, with 8 bases aligning to TRBD1. The CDR3 sequence is 17 residues long. The ends lost 1 base at V and 0 bases at J; junction bases unmatched: 5. Germline V CDR1 and CDR2: SGHAT, FQNNGV. CDR3 DNA: TGTGCCAGCAGCTTAGCGTACAGGGGGTACTCCTACAATGAGCAGTTCTTC. Encoded protein: CASSLAYRGYSYNEQFF.

This clone is a singleton in its sample. The genes are TRBV6-5 and TRBJ2-3; TRBD1 aligns across 7 bases. This CDR3 region has 16 residues. Germline assignment: CDR1 MNHEY and CDR2 SVGAGI. V gave up 4 bases and J gave up 2 bases; unmatched junction bases: 9. The CDR3 sequence: CASSLLSGTATDTQYF. CDR3 sequence (DNA): TGTGCCAGCAGTTTACTCTCCGGGACAGCCACAGATACGCAGTATTTT.

V gene TRBV9 combines with J gene TRBJ1-2, with 7 positions matching TRBD1. With V trimmed by 3 bases and J by 5 bases, 4 bases remained unmatched. The CDR3 spans 13 residues. Germline-derived CDR1 and CDR2 are SGDLS and YYNGEE. The CDR3 DNA sequence: TGTGCCAGCAGCGAGGGGGACAGTTATGGCTACACCTTC. Protein product: CASSEGDSYGYTF. Supplemented by reference TRBV9 and TRBJ1-2, the full variable domain reads DSGVTQTPKHLITATGQRVTLRCSPRSGDLSVYWYQQSLDQGLQFLIQYYNGEERAKGNILERFSAQQFPDLHSELNLSSLELGDSALYFCASSEGDSYGYTFGSGTRLTVV.

The rearrangement joins TRBV7-9 to TRBJ2-4, with 9 positions matching TRBD1. The J segment lost 6 bases and the V segment lost 5 bases, leaving 2 bases of the junction unmatched. This CDR3 region has 13 residues. Germline CDR1 reads SEHNR; CDR2 reads FQNEAQ (reference sequence). Here the CDR3 reads CASSAGQGNIQYF. CDR3 nucleotides: TGTGCCAGCAGCGCGGGACAGGGAAACATTCAGTACTTC.

This chain uses TRBV6-5 with TRBJ1-3; TRBD1 matches 7 bases. Per the germline V gene, CDR1 is MNHEY and CDR2 is SVGAGI. The CDR3 is 14 amino acids. The trim removed 4 bases at V and 4 bases at J, leaving 4 bases unmatched. The CDR3 region is CASSLQGSGNTIYF. In DNA, the CDR3 is TGTGCCAGCAGTTTACAGGGGTCCGGAAACACCATATATTTT.